Listed below are T cell receptor beta chains from one sample, sequenced in a study of CD8 T cells in ankylosing spondylitis. TCRdb recomputed calls from the 5' RACE reads with MiXCR, one row per CDR3 protein. Of 340,000 or so distinct CDR3 sequences in the sample, roughly 14% were seen once. The sequenced material came from blood, either unsorted or a sorted T cell fraction (not recorded which). Every receptor here comes from a male donor with ankylosing spondylitis or in good health (not recorded which). Both conserved end residues are part of each CDR3. Each record gives: CDR3 length, V gene, J gene, CDR3 protein.

CDR3 length: 16; V gene: TRBV7-2; J gene: TRBJ1-1; CDR3 protein: CASSLQATVANTEAFF
CDR3 length: 14; V gene: TRBV5-1; J gene: TRBJ2-7; CDR3 protein: CATRLAGGEYEQYF
CDR3 length: 14; V gene: TRBV27; J gene: TRBJ2-5; CDR3 protein: CASSPRQAQETQYF
CDR3 length: 19; V gene: TRBV5-1; J gene: TRBJ2-4; CDR3 protein: CASSLESSLYPGAKNIQYF
CDR3 length: 15; V gene: TRBV6-1; J gene: TRBJ1-2; CDR3 protein: CASSILSTGNYGYTF
CDR3 length: 15; V gene: TRBV5-5; J gene: TRBJ1-5; CDR3 protein: CASSWGQDSNQPQHF
CDR3 length: 12; V gene: TRBV7-9; J gene: TRBJ2-5; CDR3 protein: CASSLQGETQYF
CDR3 length: 15; V gene: TRBV11-3; J gene: TRBJ2-3; CDR3 protein: CASSPGLASPDTQYF
CDR3 length: 12; V gene: TRBV20-1; J gene: TRBJ2-7; CDR3 protein: CSAGRQTQEQYF
CDR3 length: 13; V gene: TRBV9; J gene: TRBJ2-5; CDR3 protein: CASTDRGLETQYF
CDR3 length: 15; V gene: TRBV5-5; J gene: TRBJ2-2; CDR3 protein: CASSYDRTDTGELFF
CDR3 length: 17; V gene: TRBV28; J gene: TRBJ2-2; CDR3 protein: CASSLYDVMREAGELFF
CDR3 length: 13; V gene: TRBV6-1; J gene: TRBJ2-7; CDR3 protein: CASTMGSWDEQYF
CDR3 length: 13; V gene: TRBV6-2/TRBV6-3; J gene: TRBJ2-1; CDR3 protein: CASSPTESNEQFF
CDR3 length: 13; V gene: TRBV7-9; J gene: TRBJ1-1; CDR3 protein: CASSIDRVTEAFF
CDR3 length: 18; V gene: TRBV10-3; J gene: TRBJ1-5; CDR3 protein: CAISEGRLPPDSNQPQHF
CDR3 length: 15; V gene: TRBV12-3/TRBV12-4; J gene: TRBJ1-6; CDR3 protein: CASSSSPGERSPLHF
CDR3 length: 13; V gene: TRBV30; J gene: TRBJ1-6; CDR3 protein: CAWSGTIMVALHF
CDR3 length: 15; V gene: TRBV7-6; J gene: TRBJ1-6; CDR3 protein: CASSLGQGRHSPLHF
CDR3 length: 13; V gene: TRBV7-2; J gene: TRBJ1-2; CDR3 protein: CASSWEDRGGYTF
CDR3 length: 13; V gene: TRBV29-1; J gene: TRBJ2-7; CDR3 protein: CSVGQGAHYEQYF
CDR3 length: 11; V gene: TRBV29-1; J gene: TRBJ1-1; CDR3 protein: CSVRDTKEAFF
CDR3 length: 12; V gene: TRBV30; J gene: TRBJ2-7; CDR3 protein: CAWSSQGSEQYF
CDR3 length: 14; V gene: TRBV7-2; J gene: TRBJ2-5; CDR3 protein: CASSRRLAMETQYF
CDR3 length: 13; V gene: TRBV25-1; J gene: TRBJ2-5; CDR3 protein: CASSEQNGRFRYF
CDR3 length: 14; V gene: TRBV5-4; J gene: TRBJ2-2; CDR3 protein: CASSFSGWAGELFF
CDR3 length: 15; V gene: TRBV3-1; J gene: TRBJ2-4; CDR3 protein: CAGGPLALAKNIQYF
CDR3 length: 14; V gene: TRBV7-9; J gene: TRBJ1-1; CDR3 protein: CASSLAQGGRKAFF
CDR3 length: 16; V gene: TRBV9; J gene: TRBJ2-2; CDR3 protein: CASSVTTSGSPGELFF
CDR3 length: 13; V gene: TRBV6-5; J gene: TRBJ1-1; CDR3 protein: CASSFLTGAEAFF
CDR3 length: 16; V gene: TRBV6-1; J gene: TRBJ2-7; CDR3 protein: CASGPELTYVDYEQYF
CDR3 length: 13; V gene: TRBV12-3/TRBV12-4; J gene: TRBJ1-2; CDR3 protein: CASSFDRIYGYTF
CDR3 length: 14; V gene: TRBV29-1; J gene: TRBJ1-2; CDR3 protein: CSVLPGSPNYGYTF
CDR3 length: 15; V gene: TRBV7-7; J gene: TRBJ2-5; CDR3 protein: CASSLGGVHQETQYF
CDR3 length: 13; V gene: TRBV7-9; J gene: TRBJ1-5; CDR3 protein: CASSRYTNQPQHF
CDR3 length: 15; V gene: TRBV4-1; J gene: TRBJ1-1; CDR3 protein: CASSARGQGYTEAFF
CDR3 length: 14; V gene: TRBV21-1; J gene: TRBJ2-3; CDR3 protein: CASSRGKYTDTQYF
CDR3 length: 17; V gene: TRBV3-1; J gene: TRBJ2-5; CDR3 protein: CASSHPLGLAGSETQYF
CDR3 length: 15; V gene: TRBV15; J gene: TRBJ2-7; CDR3 protein: CATSRDLAGTYEQYF
CDR3 length: 12; V gene: TRBV5-1; J gene: TRBJ2-7; CDR3 protein: CPRAGKGYEQYF
CDR3 length: 14; V gene: TRBV7-8; J gene: TRBJ2-5; CDR3 protein: CASSLVTRQETQYF
CDR3 length: 15; V gene: TRBV6-1; J gene: TRBJ1-4; CDR3 protein: CASSGRQTLNEKLFF
CDR3 length: 16; V gene: TRBV5-1; J gene: TRBJ2-2; CDR3 protein: CASSLKVSENTGELFF
CDR3 length: 15; V gene: TRBV5-4; J gene: TRBJ2-7; CDR3 protein: CASSSGSTNSYEQYF
CDR3 length: 15; V gene: TRBV5-6; J gene: TRBJ2-7; CDR3 protein: CASSPVVAGLYEQYF
CDR3 length: 13; V gene: TRBV14; J gene: TRBJ2-3; CDR3 protein: CASSVRGIYLQYF
CDR3 length: 17; V gene: TRBV7-9; J gene: TRBJ1-4; CDR3 protein: CASSLGRDSATNEKLFF
CDR3 length: 15; V gene: TRBV2; J gene: TRBJ1-2; CDR3 protein: CASSEVGPGIGGYTF
CDR3 length: 14; V gene: TRBV28; J gene: TRBJ1-3; CDR3 protein: CASSLSYLRNTIYF
CDR3 length: 14; V gene: TRBV6-1; J gene: TRBJ1-6; CDR3 protein: CATQEGGSNSPLHF
CDR3 length: 12; V gene: TRBV12-3/TRBV12-4; J gene: TRBJ1-1; CDR3 protein: CASNPTGAEAFF
CDR3 length: 14; V gene: TRBV6-1; J gene: TRBJ1-2; CDR3 protein: CASSGQGTNYGYTF
CDR3 length: 13; V gene: TRBV27; J gene: TRBJ2-5; CDR3 protein: CASSLSPQQTQYF
CDR3 length: 12; V gene: TRBV29-1; J gene: TRBJ2-5; CDR3 protein: CSSWGGEETQYF
CDR3 length: 14; V gene: TRBV20-1; J gene: TRBJ2-7; CDR3 protein: CSARDPGGWDEQYF
CDR3 length: 14; V gene: TRBV3-1; J gene: TRBJ2-3; CDR3 protein: CASSLSLVADTQYF
CDR3 length: 17; V gene: TRBV27; J gene: TRBJ2-5; CDR3 protein: CASNPFGTSGFQETQYF